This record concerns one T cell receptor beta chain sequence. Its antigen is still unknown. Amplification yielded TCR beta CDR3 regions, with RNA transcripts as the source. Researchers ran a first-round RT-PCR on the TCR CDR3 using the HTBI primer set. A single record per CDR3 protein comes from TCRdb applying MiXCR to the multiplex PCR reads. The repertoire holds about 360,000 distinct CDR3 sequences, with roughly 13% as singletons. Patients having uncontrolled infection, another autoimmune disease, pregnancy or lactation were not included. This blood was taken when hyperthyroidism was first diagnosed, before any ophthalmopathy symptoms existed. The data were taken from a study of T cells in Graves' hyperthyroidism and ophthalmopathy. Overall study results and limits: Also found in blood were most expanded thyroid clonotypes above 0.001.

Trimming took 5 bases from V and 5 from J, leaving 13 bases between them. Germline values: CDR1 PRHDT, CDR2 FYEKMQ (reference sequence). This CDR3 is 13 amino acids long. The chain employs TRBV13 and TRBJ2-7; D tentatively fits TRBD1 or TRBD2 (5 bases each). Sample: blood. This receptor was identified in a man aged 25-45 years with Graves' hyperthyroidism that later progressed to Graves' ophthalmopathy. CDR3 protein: CASSIPEGNEQYF. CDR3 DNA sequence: TGTGCCAGCAGCATCCCCGAGGGGAACGAGCAGTACTTC. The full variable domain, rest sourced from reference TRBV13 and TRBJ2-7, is AAGVIQSPRHLIKEKRETATLKCYPIPRHDTVYWYQQGPGQDPQFLISFYEKMQSDKGSIPDRFSAQQFSDYHSELNMSSLELGDSALYFCASSIPEGNEQYFGPGTRLTVT.